This T cell receptor beta chain is drawn from a study of shared T cell receptors in the human thymus (dated by TCRdb to about 2021). With respect to the entire study: The study examined how the human thymus generates shared, self-reactive T-cell receptor alpha chains.

Regarding this clone: This clone's antigen is unknown. Per-base quality was not reported, and no clone a single base away is much larger than it.

From the cysteine up to the phenylalanine, the CDR3 has a length of 15 residues. Of the read, only the CDR3 DNA is kept; its 45 bases are in frame from base 1. CDR1 and CDR2 (SGDLS, YYNGEE) derive from the germline V gene. The germline V end is reduced by 3 bases and the J end by 0 bases; junction bases left unmatched: 4. Receptors were amplified or captured by the immunoSEQ multiplex PCR assay. TCRdb mirrors the immuneACCESS table, restricted to in-frame sequences. Some clones are absent from its copies; in checked studies, under half trace to an unresolved V gene, and the reason for the others is unknown. This sample is represented by 640,000 or so clones; approximately 87% of them were singletons. Clones ranked in the top ten supply 0.0094% of the sample. These same records also appear under a second study, on human thymus T cells. The second study reports: In Finland, the donors were immunologically healthy infants who were having open corrective cardiac surgery for congenital heart defects. Thymus tissue was obtained as surgical resects removed during corrective cardiac surgery. Biased V and J gene segment usage appeared to be present in both thymic and peripheral blood repertoires. The related research found that thymic TCR repertoires overlapped highly between unrelated individuals. The study used 7 to 9 infant thymus samples plus four related peripheral blood samples to characterize TCR alpha and beta repertoires. The infant donors were roughly 7 to 244 days old, and the cohort included six or seven males and two females. Thymocytes were freed from the tissue by mechanical means and kept at -70 degrees C as pellets of roughly 10-32 million cells. A QIAsymphony instrument was used to extract genomic DNA from the frozen cell pellets. TCRB and TCRAD loci were amplified from a standardized quantity of quality-controlled genomic DNA using the immunoSEQ multiplex PCR assay. The amplicons covered the V(D)J region and were long enough to include the CDR3 and to identify the V and J genes. The amplicons were sequenced on an Illumina platform via the commercial immunoSEQ service. Primer bias and sequencing errors were corrected using previously described methods, and TCRAD and TCRB definitions followed the IMGT database. The repertoires were analysed using immunoSEQ Analyzer 3.0 and VDJTools for basic statistics, V/J segment usage, diversity estimates, rarefaction and pairwise overlap. Diversity was estimated with Chao1, ChaoE, Efron-Thisted, Shannon and inverse Simpson indices, and also on datasets down-sampled to the smallest sample. Repertoire overlap was assessed by strict matching of CDR3 nucleotide sequence, V gene and J gene, and clustering was done by Jaccard-based multidimensional scaling. On average, thymus samples yielded about 730,000 unique TCRB clonotypes, whereas blood samples yielded around 84,000.

The clonotype was recovered from a boy in the first two years of life with a congenital heart defect. Donor details come from another sample of the same person, matched by shared clones. Sequencing input: thymocytes. In this chain, TRBV9 is recombined with TRBJ2-3, with 7 junctional bases fitting TRBD2. The CDR3 protein is CASSAREGSTDTQYF. The sequenced DNA: TGTGCCAGCAGCGCGAGGGAGGGTAGCACAGATACGCAGTATTTT.